The 23 T cell receptor beta chains below come from one sample, sequenced in a study of T cells in tumors after PD-1 blockade. The method was immunoSEQ multiplex PCR; TCRdb's version includes in-frame clones alone and lacks a portion of them. The data contain around 46,000 clones, 79% of them singletons. Specimen: PBMCs, collected before anti-PD-1 treatment. The source is a human donor with basal cell carcinoma.

V and J are TRBV9 and TRBJ1-3; D is possibly TRBD1 (5 bases). Germline V gene data show CDR1 as SGDLS and CDR2 as YYNGEE. This CDR3 is 19 amino acids long. V shed 3 bases and J shed 2 bases, with 24 bases lying between them. CDR3 sequence reads: CASSGSRYGASVPGNTIYF. CDR3 sequence (DNA): TGTGCCAGCAGCGGTAGTCGATATGGGGCCAGCGTTCCTGGAAACACCATATATTTT.

This chain joins TRBV6-5 and TRBJ1-1; D remains unclear. The germline gives CDR1 MNHEY, CDR2 SVGAGI. CDR3 size: 13 residues. V was clipped by 6 bases and J by 1 base, with 9 bases between them. The CDR3 nucleotides read TGTGCCAGCAGGACCGGACGGAACACTGAAGCTTTCTTT. This encodes CASRTGRNTEAFF.

The chain couples TRBV10-2 to TRBJ1-6; D unresolved. V gave up 3 bases and J gave up 12 bases, with 12 bases separating them. The CDR3 contains 13 residues. Germline V gene sequence: CDR1 WSHSY, CDR2 SAAADI. The CDR3 here is CASSEGGQIPLHF. The CDR3 nucleotides read TGCGCCAGCAGTGAAGGCGGTCAGATACCCCTCCACTTT.

This chain joins TRBV12-3 or TRBV12-4 and TRBJ1-1, with D uncertain. The V end lost 5 bases, the J end lost 5 bases, and 12 bases lay between the germline ends. The CDR3 sequence is 13 residues long. The CDR3 sequence is CASSPEGWTEAFF. The CDR3 coding sequence is TGTGCCAGCAGTCCGGAAGGGTGGACTGAAGCTTTCTTT.

V usage is TRBV18 and J usage is TRBJ2-1; D unclear. This CDR3 has 14 residues. Per the germline V gene, CDR1 is KGHSH and CDR2 is LQKENI. The V end was cut by 3 bases, the J end by 8 bases, with 14 bases between. The CDR3 DNA sequence: TGTGCCAGCTCACCCTCACTCAGCCGGGATGAGCAGTTCTTC. It yields the protein CASSPSLSRDEQFF.

V is TRBV29-1 and J is TRBJ1-2, with D possibly matching TRBD1 (5 bases). The CDR3 contains 13 residues. V lost 3 bases and J lost 8, with 16 bases in between. Germline V gives CDR1 SQVTM, CDR2 ANQGSEA. CDR3 protein: CSVERRQGSGYTF. The CDR3 DNA follows: TGCAGCGTTGAGAGGCGGCAGGGTAGCGGCTACACCTTC. Drawing the rest from reference TRBV29-1 and TRBJ1-2, the complete variable domain is SAVISQKPSRDICQRGTSLTIQCQVDSQVTMMFWYRQQPGQSLTLIATANQGSEATYESGFVIDKFPISRPNLTFSTLTVSNMSPEDSSIYLCSVERRQGSGYTFGSGTRLTVV.

The CDR3 reads CASSSGAVLFF. In DNA form, the CDR3 reads TGTGCCAGCAGCTCCGGGGCCGTTCTGTTTTTT. This chain connects TRBV5-6 to TRBJ1-4; tentative D call: TRBD1 (5 bases). Trimming removed 3 bases at V and 14 bases at J, with 11 bases between. The CDR3 runs 11 residues. Germline V gene data show CDR1 as SGHDT and CDR2 as YYEEEE.

V usage is TRBV7-9 and J usage is TRBJ1-1, with TRBD1 as a possible D gene (5 bases). Per germline, CDR1 SEHNR and CDR2 FQNEAQ (reference sequence). The CDR3 is 13 amino acids. Trimming stripped 7 bases from V and 1 base from J, with 10 bases between. CDR3 sequence reads: CASILGQNTEAFF. The CDR3 nucleotides read TGTGCCAGCATATTGGGGCAGAACACTGAAGCTTTCTTT.

This clone showed up just a few times. The chain has TRBV5-1 and TRBJ2-2, with TRBD1 matching over 9 bases. Germline trimming cut 2 bases from V and 3 bases from J; bases unmatched to any gene: 2. Germline-derived CDR1 and CDR2 are SGHRS and YFSETQ. This CDR3 has 15 residues. The chain's CDR3 is CASSFRTGDTGELFF. The CDR3 region has the DNA TGCGCCAGCAGCTTTCGGACAGGGGACACCGGGGAGCTGTTTTTT.

The chain is built from TRBV12-5 and TRBJ2-2; D not resolved. The CDR3 loop spans 12 amino acids. V gave up 5 bases and J gave up 6 bases, with 7 bases separating them. Germline V lookup: CDR1 LGHNT, CDR2 FRNRAP. CDR3 sequence reads: CASGLEAGELFF. The CDR3, as DNA: TGTGCTAGTGGTCTAGAAGCCGGGGAGCTGTTTTTT.

V usage is TRBV10-1 and J usage is TRBJ2-4, with D unclear. Deletions cut 6 bases from V and 0 bases from J, with 9 bases between. Germline V CDR1 and CDR2: WNHNN, SYGVQD (reference sequence). This CDR3 comprises 14 residues. This CDR3 is CASSFDGAKNIQYF. In DNA, the CDR3 is TGCGCCAGCAGCTTCGACGGAGCCAAAAACATTCAGTACTTC.

This clone was seen a few times. The chain combines TRBV9 with TRBJ2-2; D might be TRBD1 or TRBD2, each matching 5 bases. The CDR3 is 13 residues long. V gave up 0 bases and J gave up 8 bases, with 8 bases separating them. The V gene's germline CDR1 is SGDLS and CDR2 YYNGEE. DNA for the CDR3: TGTGCCAGCAGCGTAGGGGACCAAGGGGAGCTGTTTTTT. It yields the protein CASSVGDQGELFF.

The rearrangement links TRBV4-1 to TRBJ1-2, with D hard to call. Trimming shortened V by 1 base and J by 4 bases, and 10 bases separated the two germline ends. Germline assignment: CDR1 MGHRA and CDR2 YSYEKL. The CDR3 has 14 residues. The CDR3, as DNA: TGCGCCAGCAGCCAAGCCGGAAGGGTCTATGGCTACACCTTC. This sequence encodes CASSQAGRVYGYTF.

The V gene is TRBV28, the J gene TRBJ1-2; a weak D match, TRBD1 (5 bases). CDR1 and CDR2 from the germline V gene are MDHEN and SYDVKM. The V gene lost 5 bases and the J gene lost 5 bases, with 18 bases spanning the gap. The CDR3 is 15 amino acids. The CDR3 coding sequence is TGTGCCAGCAGTGGCACCGGACCCCCAGGGTATGGCTACACCTTC. Its protein product is CASSGTGPPGYGYTF.

This chain joins TRBV4-2 and TRBJ1-5; 7 bases agree with TRBD1. This CDR3 spans 14 amino acids. The ends lost 0 bases at V and 15 bases at J; junction bases unmatched: 11. Germline V lookup: CDR1 LGHNA, CDR2 YNFKEQ. The CDR3, as DNA: TGTGCCAGCAGCCAAGATAGAAGGGACAGTGCTTTGCATTTT. Protein: CASSQDRRDSALHF.

The chain recombines TRBV5-1 with TRBJ1-1; 7 bases line up with TRBD1. V was clipped by 4 bases and J by 7 bases; unmatched bases: 7. The V gene's germline CDR1 is SGHRS and CDR2 YFSETQ. The CDR3 has 13 residues. The CDR3 loop is CASSEPQGVEAFF. CDR3 nucleotides: TGCGCCAGCAGCGAACCCCAGGGGGTTGAAGCTTTCTTT.

The chain carries TRBV7-3 and TRBJ2-6, with D hard to call. Per the germline V gene, CDR1 is SGHTA and CDR2 is FQGTGA. The CDR3 loop spans 13 amino acids. The V end was cut by 6 bases, the J end by 4 bases, with 7 bases between. CDR3 amino acids: CASSPGGANVLTF. In DNA form, the CDR3 reads TGTGCCAGCAGTCCCGGAGGGGCCAACGTCCTGACTTTC.

This clone has only a few counts. The J gene is TRBJ2-7, the V gene TRBV25-1, with D unclear. The CDR3 spans 15 residues. V lost 3 bases and J 0 bases, leaving 12 bases between the germline ends. Germline assignment: CDR1 MGHDK and CDR2 SYGVNS. CDR3 in amino acids: CASSDARTVSYEQYF. CDR3 coding DNA: TGTGCCAGCAGTGATGCACGGACGGTCTCCTACGAGCAGTACTTC.

J is TRBJ2-7 and V is TRBV10-3; D call uncertain. Trimming pared 10 bases from V and 3 bases from J, leaving 19 bases between. Germline V gene lookup returns CDR1 ENHRY and CDR2 SYGVKD. CDR3 size: 14 residues. The CDR3 is CATAWVAENYEQYF. The DNA for the CDR3 is TGTGCCACCGCGTGGGTTGCCGAAAACTACGAGCAGTACTTC.

This sequence joins TRBV5-1 and TRBJ2-4; 10 nucleotides match TRBD1. Germline CDR1 and CDR2: SGHRS and YFSETQ. The CDR3 is 15 amino acids. Trimming at V came to 0 bases and at J to 8 bases, leaving 5 bases not matched to a gene. The CDR3 coding sequence is TGCGCCAGCAGCTTGGAGCGGACAGGGGGGGACATTCAGTACTTC. Encoded protein: CASSLERTGGDIQYF.

This clone appeared once. The chain recombines TRBV11-1 with TRBJ2-5; 8 nucleotides line up with TRBD1. Germline V lookup: CDR1 SGHAT, CDR2 FQDESV (reference sequence). The CDR3 has 14 residues. V trimming: 4 bases; J trimming: 1 base; junction bases outside the gene matches: 2. The CDR3 here is CASSSGQGQETQYF. CDR3 DNA: TGTGCCAGCAGCTCTGGACAGGGCCAAGAGACCCAGTACTTC. Together with reference TRBV11-1 and TRBJ2-5, the CDR3 gives the full variable domain: EAEVAQSPRYKITEKSQAVAFWCDPISGHATLYWYRQILGQGPELLVQFQDESVVDDSQLPKDRFSAERLKGVDSTLKIQPAELGDSAMYLCASSSGQGQETQYFGPGTRLLVL.

The genes are TRBV19 and TRBJ1-2; maybe TRBD1 (6 bases). The V end was cut by 5 bases, the J end by 3 bases, with 10 bases between. Germline assignment: CDR1 LNHDA and CDR2 SQIVND (reference sequence). The CDR3 is 13 residues long. CDR3 nucleotide sequence: TGTGCCAGTAGTTACTCAGGGGACTATGGCTACACCTTC. The encoded protein is CASSYSGDYGYTF. The full variable domain, in which reference TRBV19 and TRBJ1-2 provide the parts outside the CDR3, is DGGITQSPKYLFRKEGQNVTLSCEQNLNHDAMYWYRQDPGQGLRLIYYSQIVNDFQKGDIAEGYSVSREKKESFPLTVTSAQKNPTAFYLCASSYSGDYGYTFGSGTRLTVV.

The rearrangement links TRBV28 to TRBJ2-2, with D perhaps matching TRBD1 or TRBD2 (5 bases each). CDR1 and CDR2 (germline): MDHEN, SYDVKM. The CDR3 spans 14 residues. Trimming stripped 3 bases from V and 7 bases from J, with 12 bases between. The CDR3 nucleotides are TGTGCCAGCAGTTTGCTACTGAGGGGCGGGGAGCTGTTTTTT. It specifies CASSLLLRGGELFF. Full variable domain (outside the CDR3, taken from reference TRBV28 and TRBJ2-2): DVKVTQSSRYLVKRTGEKVFLECVQDMDHENMFWYRQDPGLGLRLIYFSYDVKMKEKGDIPEGYSVSREKKERFSLILESASTNQTSMYLCASSLLLRGGELFFGEGSRLTVL.